The present T cell receptor beta chain was sequenced within a study of beta chain features in type 1 diabetes. Of note for this clone: The antigen remains undetermined.

Trimming at V came to 11 bases and at J to 5 bases, leaving 12 bases not matched to a gene. Germline lookup yields CDR1 LNHDA and CDR2 SQIVND (reference sequence). The CDR3 is 15 amino acids. Study-wide results and limits: Shortening that was moderate but significant affected the TCRB CDR3s of Type 1 diabetes patients in all four CD4+ subsets.

Expressed TCRB transcripts got sequenced, as all isolated RNA was reverse transcribed. Clones were sequenced by immunoSEQ multiplex PCR, and TCRdb holds only the in-frame ones, with some missing. The repertoire includes around 70,000 clones, 45% to 50% of them detected once, and 0.7% sits in the top ten. This TCR was recovered from a man aged 30-40 years with type 1 diabetes. Input material: central memory CD4+ T cells from blood. The rearrangement uses TRBV19 and TRBJ2-2; TRBD1 matches 9 bases. CDR3 nucleotide sequence: TGTGCCTCACGCAGGGACAGGGCGGGTACCGGGGAGCTGTTTTTT. Residues: CASRRDRAGTGELFF.